What follows describes a single T cell receptor beta chain. The antigen is unknown. Assay used: immunoSEQ multiplex PCR; TCRdb lists only in-frame clones, some missing. In the table there are around 140,000 clones, roughly 91% of which are singletons. The data were taken from a study of T cell responses to AZD1222 COVID-19 vaccine. The CDR3 consists of 10 residues. The germline V gene has CDR1 GTSNPN and CDR2 SVGIG (reference sequence). Trimming shortened V by 6 bases and J by 2 bases, and 4 bases separated the two germline ends. Study conclusions and caveats: Repertoires in all cases were sampled only once the peak T cell response had passed. Regions left unmutated in variants are reportedly the target of nearly half of spike-specific TCRs. Mostly white British, mostly female donors; authors suggested clonal diversity may be underestimated.

The source is an adult in good health. The sequences come from peripheral blood, collected on day 0 of AZD1222 vaccination. The rearrangement joins TRBV30 to TRBJ2-5; D not resolved. The CDR3 sequence is CACGQETQYF. Here the CDR3 DNA reads TGTGCCTGCGGTCAAGAGACCCAGTACTTC.